This T cell receptor (beta chain) was recovered during a study of shared clonotypes between healthy human individuals. Data came from immunoSEQ multiplex PCR; TCRdb stores just in-frame clones and leaves some out. The table shows about 1 million clones, with about 77% occurring only once. Study-wide points: Deeper or shallower sequencing was expected to change how clonotypes are shared among donors.

Every donor was a Caucasian adult from Nashville, Tennessee. Trimming pared 9 bases from V and 5 bases from J, leaving 16 bases between. The CDR3 is 13 residues long. The germline gives CDR1 LNHDA, CDR2 SQIVND (reference sequence). This clone came up many times. Its antigen is not identified. The TCR comes from a man aged 18 to 29 in good health. The chain has TRBV19 and TRBJ1-2; TRBD1 might be the D (6 bases). The sequencing input was memory CD4+ T cells sorted from blood. Subset defined: CD45RA-negative fraction. CDR3 amino acids: CASNRGGYYGYTF. DNA for the CDR3: TGTGCCAGCAACCGGGGGGGCTATTATGGCTACACCTTC.